The rows below give T cell receptor beta chains drawn from one sample of a study of T-cell memory formation after mild COVID-19. TCRdb re-called the 5' RACE reads with MiXCR, one entry per CDR3 protein. The top ten clones hold about 20% of a sample with around 300,000 distinct CDR3 sequences, around 8% of them seen once. The specimen was PBMCs or a T cell subset sorted from them (not recorded which). The receptors derive from a young man who had mild COVID-19 (a few samples of this study predate the infection). Cell type and time point are not known. CDR3s include the opening cysteine and the closing phenylalanine or tryptophan. The order of the fields is clone size, D gene, J gene, V gene, CDR3 protein, CDR3 DNA. D genes are given only for firm matches. Clone size is stated in some rows and not others, as once, few, many or a class when expanded.

>NA|TRBD1|TRBJ1-2|TRBV4-2
CASSQDPGGDYGYTF
TGTGCCAGCAGCCAAGATCCAGGGGGGGACTATGGCTACACCTTC
>NA|TRBD2|TRBJ2-5|TRBV4-1
CASSQGGLAGSYKETQYF
TGCGCCAGCAGCCAAGGAGGACTAGCGGGGTCTTACAAAGAGACCCAGTACTTC
>NA|NA|TRBJ2-7|TRBV7-9
CASSPRRRNSGEQYF
TGTGCCAGCAGCCCTCGGAGGCGAAACAGCGGGGAGCAGTACTTC
>NA|NA|TRBJ1-3|TRBV20-1
CSAGTGSGGTIYF
TGCAGTGCCGGGACCGGGTCGGGGGGGACCATATATTTT
>few|TRBD1|TRBJ1-1|TRBV24-1
CATSDPSGTGHEAFF
TGTGCCACCAGTGATCCGTCCGGGACAGGACATGAAGCTTTCTTT
>many|NA|TRBJ1-1|TRBV10-3
CAIRGMAENTEAFF
TGTGCCATCAGAGGAATGGCGGAGAACACTGAAGCTTTCTTT
>few|NA|TRBJ1-1|TRBV6-5
CASSYYGGTEAFF
TGTGCCAGCAGTTATTATGGGGGGACTGAAGCTTTCTTT
>many|TRBD1|TRBJ2-5|TRBV18
CASSPSGQGAATQYF
TGTGCCAGCTCACCAAGTGGACAGGGGGCCGCGACCCAGTACTTC
>NA|NA|TRBJ2-3|TRBV19
CASSITAARGDTQYF
TGTGCCAGTAGTATAACGGCGGCCCGGGGGGATACGCAGTATTTT
>few|TRBD1|TRBJ2-3|TRBV24-1
CATSDEGQRSTDTQYF
TGTGCCACCAGTGATGAGGGACAGAGAAGCACAGATACGCAGTATTTT
>few|NA|TRBJ2-3|TRBV24-1
CATSDSGVYTQYF
TGTGCCACCAGTGATTCCGGGGTCTATACGCAGTATTTT
>many|TRBD1|TRBJ1-1|TRBV20-1
CSAREGAKDTEAFF
TGCAGTGCTAGGGAGGGGGCGAAGGACACTGAAGCTTTCTTT
>NA|NA|TRBJ2-1|TRBV6-5
CASSYPPSYNEQFF
TGTGCCAGCAGTTACCCGCCTAGCTACAATGAGCAGTTCTTC
>many|NA|TRBJ2-5|TRBV23-1
CASSQALRIGLQETQYF
TGCGCCAGCAGTCAAGCCCTACGGATCGGGCTCCAAGAGACCCAGTACTTC
>many|NA|TRBJ1-5|TRBV5-1
CASSLEAGGQPQHF
TGCGCCAGCAGCTTGGAGGCGGGCGGTCAGCCCCAGCATTTT
>few|TRBD1|TRBJ1-6|TRBV7-2
CASSPQSGTGDSPLHF
TGTGCCAGCAGCCCTCAGTCCGGGACAGGTGATTCACCCCTCCACTTT
>many|NA|TRBJ1-1|TRBV20-1
CSATHTPTGPNGAFF
TGCAGTGCTACGCACACTCCGACAGGCCCTAATGGGGCTTTCTTT
>few|NA|TRBJ1-5|TRBV5-6
CASSQSLYSNQPQHF
TGTGCCAGCTCGCAGAGTCTCTATAGCAATCAGCCCCAGCATTTT
>many|NA|TRBJ2-5|TRBV7-9
CASTPDRLKTQYF
TGTGCCAGCACCCCGGACCGTCTAAAGACCCAGTACTTC
>NA|NA|TRBJ1-5|TRBV12-3/TRBV12-4
CASSSRRDTFTQPQHF
TGTGCCAGCAGTTCACGCCGGGACACCTTCACTCAGCCCCAGCATTTT
>NA|TRBD1|TRBJ2-5|TRBV6-4
CARDRQAQETQYF
TGCGCCCGGGACAGACAGGCCCAGGAGACCCAGTACTTC
>few|NA|TRBJ1-5|TRBV19
CASRISGQGGQPQHF
TGTGCCAGTAGGATCAGTGGCCAGGGAGGTCAGCCCCAGCATTTT
>NA|TRBD2|TRBJ2-3|TRBV12-3/TRBV12-4
CASSLVGGVGDTQYF
TGTGCCAGCAGTTTAGTTGGGGGGGTAGGAGATACGCAGTATTTT
>few|TRBD1|TRBJ1-1|TRBV20-1
CSAITGGGEAFF
TGCAGTGCTATAACAGGGGGCGGTGAAGCTTTCTTT
>NA|NA|TRBJ2-6|TRBV28
CASSLSRYAGANVLTF
TGTGCCAGCAGTTTAAGTCGGTATGCAGGGGCCAACGTCCTGACTTTC
>many|NA|TRBJ2-1|TRBV15
CATSRGRSSYNEQFF
TGTGCCACCAGCAGAGGCCGGAGCTCCTACAATGAGCAGTTCTTC
>few|NA|TRBJ2-5|TRBV28
CASSLQRTQYF
TGTGCCAGCAGTCTCCAGAGAACCCAGTACTTC
>few|TRBD2|TRBJ2-2|TRBV27
CASRGLAGGLVATGELFF
TGTGCCAGCAGGGGACTAGCGGGGGGGCTCGTTGCCACCGGGGAGCTGTTTTTT
>NA|NA|TRBJ1-2|TRBV11-2
CASSRDPFREGYTF
TGTGCCAGCAGCCGTGATCCCTTCAGGGAGGGCTACACCTTC
>NA|TRBD1|TRBJ2-7|TRBV7-9
CASSSSSGQRSSYEQYF
TGTGCCAGCAGCTCGTCCTCGGGACAGAGGAGCTCCTACGAGCAGTACTTC
>many|NA|TRBJ1-1|TRBV4-1
CASSPREELFF
TGCGCCAGCAGCCCTCGCGAGGAGCTTTTCTTT
>few|NA|TRBJ2-6|TRBV9
CASSALGGESGANVLTF
TGTGCCAGCAGCGCCTTAGGGGGGGAGTCTGGGGCCAACGTCCTGACTTTC
>few|TRBD1|TRBJ1-1|TRBV7-9
CASSLGQGARTEAFF
TGTGCCAGCAGCTTGGGGCAGGGGGCGCGTACTGAAGCTTTCTTT
>few|NA|TRBJ2-7|TRBV5-1
CASSLEQDYEQYF
TGCGCCAGCAGCTTGGAACAGGACTACGAGCAGTACTTC
>NA|TRBD1|TRBJ1-1|TRBV5-1
CASSHPGQGGTEAFF
TGCGCCAGCAGTCATCCTGGACAGGGAGGTACTGAAGCTTTCTTT
>many|NA|TRBJ2-6|TRBV7-8
CASSLPRRYSGANVLTF
TGTGCCAGCAGCTTACCCCGACGGTACTCTGGGGCCAACGTCCTGACTTTC
>NA|NA|TRBJ1-6|TRBV3-1
CASSPTAENSPLHF
TGTGCCAGCAGCCCGACGGCCGAGAATTCACCCCTCCACTTT
>NA|NA|TRBJ2-1|TRBV3-2
CASSQDNPSRGYNEQFF
TGTGCCAGCAGCCAAGATAATCCCTCGCGGGGGTACAATGAGCAGTTCTTC
>NA|NA|TRBJ1-5|TRBV6-5
CASSYSPGQPQHF
TGTGCCAGCAGTTACTCTCCGGGGCAGCCCCAGCATTTT
>few|NA|TRBJ1-5|TRBV5-1
CASSFLGNQPQHF
TGCGCCAGCAGTTTCCTTGGCAATCAGCCCCAGCATTTT
>few|NA|TRBJ2-5|TRBV5-4
CASRPGAEGETQYF
TGTGCCAGCAGGCCCGGGGCCGAGGGAGAGACCCAGTACTTC
>many|TRBD1|TRBJ2-7|TRBV12-3/TRBV12-4
CASSSGTGGYEQYF
TGTGCCAGCAGTTCGGGGACAGGGGGCTACGAGCAGTACTTC
>many|NA|TRBJ2-5|TRBV7-3
CASSFGREETQYF
TGTGCCAGCAGCTTTGGCAGGGAAGAGACCCAGTACTTC
>few|NA|TRBJ2-5|TRBV9
CASSVGQKKETQYF
TGTGCCAGCAGCGTTGGACAGAAGAAAGAGACCCAGTACTTC
>many|NA|TRBJ2-2|TRBV12-3/TRBV12-4
CASSHTGELFF
TGTGCCAGCAGTCACACCGGGGAGCTGTTTTTT
>NA|NA|TRBJ2-5|TRBV29-1
CSVVSTGEGAQETQYF
TGCAGCGTTGTCTCCACGGGGGAAGGGGCCCAAGAGACCCAGTACTTC
>NA|NA|TRBJ2-3|TRBV4-2
CASSQEAMTTQYF
TGTGCCAGCAGCCAAGAGGCGATGACTACGCAGTATTTT
>few|NA|TRBJ1-5|TRBV20-1
CSASYLRVQSEQPQHF
TGCAGTGCTAGCTATCTGAGAGTACAATCGGAACAGCCCCAGCATTTT
>NA|NA|TRBJ1-1|TRBV5-6
CASSLPGGGPPEAFF
TGTGCCAGCAGCTTGCCCGGGGGGGGGCCACCTGAAGCTTTCTTT
>many|NA|TRBJ2-7|TRBV20-1
CSATNTGYYEQYF
TGCAGTGCGACAAACACAGGTTACTACGAGCAGTACTTC
>NA|NA|TRBJ1-1|TRBV29-1
CSVEKGVSEAFF
TGCAGCGTTGAAAAGGGGGTGAGTGAAGCTTTCTTT
>NA|NA|TRBJ2-5|TRBV12-3/TRBV12-4
CASSPRGALQETQYF
TGTGCCAGCAGCCCAAGGGGGGCTCTCCAAGAGACCCAGTACTTC
>NA|NA|TRBJ1-6|TRBV12-3/TRBV12-4
CASNRGLYNSPLHF
TGTGCCAGCAATAGGGGATTATATAATTCACCCCTCCACTTT
>many|NA|TRBJ1-1|TRBV7-2
CASSLSAGTEAFF
TGTGCCAGCAGCTTATCTGCGGGCACTGAAGCTTTCTTT
>NA|TRBD1|TRBJ1-2|TRBV5-6
CASQDRSIIAYGYTF
TGTGCCAGCCAGGACAGGTCGATCATCGCCTATGGCTACACCTTC
>NA|NA|TRBJ2-1|TRBV15
CATSSQIGGYEQFF
TGTGCCACCAGCAGCCAAATAGGGGGTTATGAGCAGTTCTTC
>many|TRBD2|TRBJ2-1|TRBV20-1
CSAALFAGGVVNEQFF
TGCAGTGCTGCGCTTTTTGCGGGGGGGGTCGTGAATGAGCAGTTCTTC